This entry lists 3 T cell receptor beta chains sequenced from one sample in a study of cytomegalovirus exposure and HLA in healthy donors. A multiplex PCR was run with 60 Vbeta primers and 13 Jbeta primers. The method was immunoSEQ multiplex PCR; TCRdb's version includes in-frame clones alone and lacks a portion of them. The data show about 140,000 clones, about four fifths seen once. The specimen was PBMCs. Receptors originate from a male donor in good health and CMV-seronegative.

The rearrangement uses TRBV5-4 and TRBJ1-3; 8 positions match TRBD1. In germline, CDR1 is SGHNT, CDR2 YYREEE (reference sequence). The J segment lost 3 bases and the V segment lost 1 base, leaving 0 bases of the junction unmatched. CDR3 length equals 14 residues. The CDR3, as DNA: TGTGCCAGCAGCTTGACAGGGGGTGGAAACACCATATATTTT. Translation: CASSLTGGGNTIYF.

This clone was recorded a few times. The chain carries TRBV5-1 and TRBJ2-3; TRBD1 matches at 7 bases. In germline, CDR1 is SGHRS, CDR2 YFSETQ. The V gene end was trimmed by 4 bases and the J gene end by 2 bases; junction bases not matched to a gene: 7. The CDR3 has 15 amino acids. The CDR3 is CASSRGTVNTDTQYF. The DNA for the CDR3 is TGCGCCAGCAGCCGAGGGACAGTAAACACAGATACGCAGTATTTT.

This chain uses TRBV27 with TRBJ1-2, with D perhaps TRBD1 (6 bases). CDR3 size: 14 residues. The ends were cut back, 7 bases at V and 8 bases at J, with 20 bases in the middle. Per the germline V gene, CDR1 is MNHEY and CDR2 is SMNVEV (reference sequence). The CDR3 loop is CASTTNGGAKGYTF. As DNA, the CDR3 is TGTGCCAGCACTACCAACGGGGGGGCGAAGGGCTACACCTTC.